This T cell receptor beta chain was recorded in a study of shared clonotypes between healthy human individuals. With regard to this clone: As yet, its antigen is unknown.

Clones were sequenced by immunoSEQ multiplex PCR, and TCRdb holds only the in-frame ones, with some missing. The sample consists of a few million clones, over 90% of them appearing once. The germline V gene encodes CDR1 SGHTA and CDR2 FQGNSA. J gave up 5 bases and V 0 bases, and 5 bases lay outside the gene matches. The CDR3 is made up of 16 amino acids. Study results and limitations: Genetic and exposure-history diversity was limited by the small donor number. Clonotypes shared by all four sorted-subset donors had higher generation probabilities than non-shared clonotypes. For naive CD4 cells, roughly 4.6% of clonotypes were shared across a handful of donors.

Material for sequencing was naive CD4+ T cells from PBMCs. Subset: CD45RA+ positively selected. This receptor was identified in a man between 18 and 35 years old in good health. Some clones in this sample may be carry-over from other donors' samples. The gene calls are TRBV7-2 and TRBJ2-7, with TRBD1 identical over 12 bases. CDR3 bases: TGTGCCAGCAGCTTAGCAGGGACAGGGGGCTGGGACGAGCAGTACTTC. Amino acids: CASSLAGTGGWDEQYF.